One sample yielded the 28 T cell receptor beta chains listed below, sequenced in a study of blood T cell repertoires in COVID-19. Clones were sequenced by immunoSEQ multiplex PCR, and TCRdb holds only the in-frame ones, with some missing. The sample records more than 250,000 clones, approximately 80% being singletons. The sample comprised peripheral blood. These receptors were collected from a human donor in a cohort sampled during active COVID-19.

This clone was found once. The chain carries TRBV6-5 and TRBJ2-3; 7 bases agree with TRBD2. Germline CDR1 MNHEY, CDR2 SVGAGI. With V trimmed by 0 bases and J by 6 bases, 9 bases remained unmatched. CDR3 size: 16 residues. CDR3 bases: TGTGCCAGCAGTTACTCTATCTTGGGACTATCGGATACGCAGTATTTT. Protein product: CASSYSILGLSDTQYF.

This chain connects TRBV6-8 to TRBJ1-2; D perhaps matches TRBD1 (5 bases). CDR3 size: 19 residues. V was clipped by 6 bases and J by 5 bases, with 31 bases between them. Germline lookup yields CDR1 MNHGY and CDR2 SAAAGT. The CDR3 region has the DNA TGTGCCAGCAGGAGGGAGGGGTTTGACGTCGGGGTTGAGGGTTATGGCTACACCTTC. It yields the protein CASRREGFDVGVEGYGYTF.

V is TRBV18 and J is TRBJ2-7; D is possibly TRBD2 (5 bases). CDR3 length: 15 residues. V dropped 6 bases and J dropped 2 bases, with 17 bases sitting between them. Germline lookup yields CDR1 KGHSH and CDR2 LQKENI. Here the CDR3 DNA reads TGTGCCAGCTCTTCTATCGAGGGCCTTCCCTACGAGCAGTACTTC. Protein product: CASSSIEGLPYEQYF.

DNA for the CDR3: TGTGCCACCAGTGATCCCTCAGGGGGTCTGGGTGAGCAGTTCTTC. Residues: CATSDPSGGLGEQFF. The rearrangement joins TRBV24-1 to TRBJ2-1; 7 bases map to TRBD1. Unmatched junction bases numbered 10, after V lost 3 bases and J lost 9 bases. From germline, CDR1 is KGHDR and CDR2 SFDVKD. The CDR3 runs 15 residues.

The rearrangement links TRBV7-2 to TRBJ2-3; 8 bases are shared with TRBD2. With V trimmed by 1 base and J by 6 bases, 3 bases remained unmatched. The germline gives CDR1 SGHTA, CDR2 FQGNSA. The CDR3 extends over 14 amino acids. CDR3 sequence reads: CASSLGGRLDTQYF. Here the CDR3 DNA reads TGTGCCAGCAGCTTAGGCGGGAGGTTGGATACGCAGTATTTT. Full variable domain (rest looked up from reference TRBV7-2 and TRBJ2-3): GAGVSQSPSNKVTEKGKDVELRCDPISGHTALYWYRQSLGQGLEFLIYFQGNSAPDKSGLPSDRFSAERTGGSVSTLTIQRTQQEDSAVYLCASSLGGRLDTQYFGPGTRLTVL.

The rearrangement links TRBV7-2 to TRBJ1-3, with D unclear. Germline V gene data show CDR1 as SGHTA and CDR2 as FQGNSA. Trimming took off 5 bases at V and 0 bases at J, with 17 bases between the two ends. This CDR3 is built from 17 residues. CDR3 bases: TGTGCCAGCAGCAACCTCCAGGCGACCAGCTCTGGAAACACCATATATTTT. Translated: CASSNLQATSSGNTIYF.

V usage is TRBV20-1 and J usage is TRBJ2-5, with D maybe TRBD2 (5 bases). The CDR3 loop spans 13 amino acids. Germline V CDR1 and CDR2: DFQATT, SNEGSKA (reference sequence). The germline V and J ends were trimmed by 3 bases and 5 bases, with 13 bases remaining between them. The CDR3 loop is CSASSRGGETQYF. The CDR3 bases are TGCAGTGCTAGTAGCCGGGGTGGGGAGACCCAGTACTTC.

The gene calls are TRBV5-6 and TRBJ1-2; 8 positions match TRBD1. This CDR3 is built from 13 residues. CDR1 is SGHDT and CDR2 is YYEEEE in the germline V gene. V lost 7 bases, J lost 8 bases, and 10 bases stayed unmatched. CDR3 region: CASVETGGRGYTF. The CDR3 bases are TGTGCCAGCGTTGAAACAGGGGGACGAGGCTACACCTTC.

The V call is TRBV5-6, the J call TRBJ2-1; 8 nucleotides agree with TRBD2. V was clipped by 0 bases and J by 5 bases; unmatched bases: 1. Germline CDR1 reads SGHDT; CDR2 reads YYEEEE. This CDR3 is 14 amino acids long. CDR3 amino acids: CASSLGLANNEQFF. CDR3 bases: TGTGCCAGCAGCTTGGGACTAGCGAACAATGAGCAGTTCTTC. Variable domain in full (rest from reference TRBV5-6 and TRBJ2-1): DAGVTQSPTHLIKTRGQQVTLRCSPKSGHDTVSWYQQALGQGPQFIFQYYEEEERQRGNFPDRFSGHQFPNYSSELNVNALLLGDSALYLCASSLGLANNEQFFGPGTRLTVL.

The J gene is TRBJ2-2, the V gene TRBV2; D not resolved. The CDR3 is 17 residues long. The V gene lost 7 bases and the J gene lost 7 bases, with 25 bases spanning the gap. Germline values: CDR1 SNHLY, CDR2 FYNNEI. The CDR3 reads CASTAEISASKGGELFF. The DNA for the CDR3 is TGTGCCAGCACTGCGGAAATTTCGGCTAGTAAAGGCGGGGAGCTGTTTTTT.

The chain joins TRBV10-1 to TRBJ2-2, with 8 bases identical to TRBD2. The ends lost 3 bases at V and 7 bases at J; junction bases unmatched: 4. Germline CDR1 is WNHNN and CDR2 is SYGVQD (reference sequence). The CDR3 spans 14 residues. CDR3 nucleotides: TGCGCCAGCAGTGACACGGGGGGGGTCGGGGAGCTGTTTTTT. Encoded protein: CASSDTGGVGELFF.

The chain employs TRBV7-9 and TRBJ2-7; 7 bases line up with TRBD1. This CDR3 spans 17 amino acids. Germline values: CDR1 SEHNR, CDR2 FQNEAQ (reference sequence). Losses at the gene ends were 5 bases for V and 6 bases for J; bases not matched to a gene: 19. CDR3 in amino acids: CASSLQNRGLSPGEQYF. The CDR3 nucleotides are TGTGCCAGCAGCCTCCAAAACAGGGGCCTCAGTCCCGGCGAGCAGTACTTC. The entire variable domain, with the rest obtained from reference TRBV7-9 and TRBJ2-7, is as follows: DTGVSQNPRHKITKRGQNVTFRCDPISEHNRLYWYRQTLGQGPEFLTYFQNEAQLEKSRLLSDRFSAERPKGSFSTLEIQRTEQGDSAMYLCASSLQNRGLSPGEQYFGPGTRLTVT.

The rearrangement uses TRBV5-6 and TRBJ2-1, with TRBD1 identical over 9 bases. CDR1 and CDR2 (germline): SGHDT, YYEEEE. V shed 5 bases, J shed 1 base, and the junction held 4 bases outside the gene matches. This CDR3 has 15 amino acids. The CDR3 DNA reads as TGTGCCAGCAGACAACAGGGGGCATCCTACAATGAGCAGTTCTTC. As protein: CASRQQGASYNEQFF.

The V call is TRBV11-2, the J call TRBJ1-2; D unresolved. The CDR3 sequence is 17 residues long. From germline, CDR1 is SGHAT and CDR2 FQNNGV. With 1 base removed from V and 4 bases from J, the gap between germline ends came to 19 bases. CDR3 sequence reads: CASSLVKHHHRFYGYTF. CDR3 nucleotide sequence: TGTGCCAGCAGCTTAGTTAAACACCACCACCGATTCTATGGCTACACCTTC.

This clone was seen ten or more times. The CDR3 nucleotides are TGTGCCAGCATCAAATCCCCGTGGAGCTCCTACGAGCAGTACTTC. This codes for CASIKSPWSSYEQYF. This chain links TRBV5-5 with TRBJ2-7; no firm D call. Looked up from germline, CDR1 is SGHKS and CDR2 is YYEKEE (reference sequence). The CDR3 totals 15 residues. The ends were cut back, 6 bases at V and 0 bases at J, with 16 bases in the middle.

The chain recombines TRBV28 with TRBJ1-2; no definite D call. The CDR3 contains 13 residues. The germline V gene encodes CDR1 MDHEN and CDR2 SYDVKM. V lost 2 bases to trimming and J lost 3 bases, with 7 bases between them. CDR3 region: CASSLQSDYGYTF. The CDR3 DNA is TGTGCCAGCAGTTTACAAAGCGACTATGGCTACACCTTC.

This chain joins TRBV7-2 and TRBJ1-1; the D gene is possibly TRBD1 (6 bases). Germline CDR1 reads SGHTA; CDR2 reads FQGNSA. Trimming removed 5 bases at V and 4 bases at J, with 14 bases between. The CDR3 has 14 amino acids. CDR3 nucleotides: TGTGCCAGCAGCCGCATACAGGGTGGCACTGAAGCTTTCTTT. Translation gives CASSRIQGGTEAFF.

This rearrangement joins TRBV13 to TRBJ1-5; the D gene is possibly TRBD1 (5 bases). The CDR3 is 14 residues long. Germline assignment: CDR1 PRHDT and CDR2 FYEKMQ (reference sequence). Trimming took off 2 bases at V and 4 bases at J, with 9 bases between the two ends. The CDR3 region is CASSLWGGNQPQHF. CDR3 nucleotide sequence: TGTGCCAGCAGCTTATGGGGGGGTAATCAGCCCCAGCATTTT.

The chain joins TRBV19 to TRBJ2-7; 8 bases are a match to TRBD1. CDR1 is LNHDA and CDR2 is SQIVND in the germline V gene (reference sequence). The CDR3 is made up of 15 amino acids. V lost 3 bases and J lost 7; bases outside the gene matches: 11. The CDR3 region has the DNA TGTGCCAGTAGTATCGGAGGGCAGGGGGCGCGGGAGCAGTACTTC. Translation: CASSIGGQGAREQYF.

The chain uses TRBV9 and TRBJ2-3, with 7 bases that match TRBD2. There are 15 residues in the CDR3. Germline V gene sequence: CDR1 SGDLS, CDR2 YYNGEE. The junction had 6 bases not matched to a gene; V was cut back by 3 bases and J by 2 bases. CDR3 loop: CASSAIAGVTDTQYF. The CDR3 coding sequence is TGTGCCAGCAGCGCTATAGCGGGTGTCACAGATACGCAGTATTTT.

The chain's CDR3 is CASSFGSSGGADTQYF. Written as DNA, the CDR3 is TGTGCCAGCAGCTTCGGATCTAGCGGGGGGGCAGATACGCAGTATTTT. J is TRBJ2-3 and V is TRBV7-2; 12 nucleotides match TRBD2. Losses at the gene ends were 3 bases for V and 4 bases for J; bases not matched to a gene: 5. The CDR3 loop spans 16 amino acids. CDR1 is SGHTA, CDR2 FQGNSA, per germline. Variable domain in full (rest from reference TRBV7-2 and TRBJ2-3): GAGVSQSPSNKVTEKGKDVELRCDPISGHTALYWYRQSLGQGLEFLIYFQGNSAPDKSGLPSDRFSAERTGGSVSTLTIQRTQQEDSAVYLCASSFGSSGGADTQYFGPGTRLTVL.

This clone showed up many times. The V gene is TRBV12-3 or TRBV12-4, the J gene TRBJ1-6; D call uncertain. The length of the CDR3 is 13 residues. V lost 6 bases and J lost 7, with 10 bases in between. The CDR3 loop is CASSPSPNSPLHF. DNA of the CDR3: TGTGCCAGCAGCCCAAGCCCGAATTCACCCCTCCACTTT.

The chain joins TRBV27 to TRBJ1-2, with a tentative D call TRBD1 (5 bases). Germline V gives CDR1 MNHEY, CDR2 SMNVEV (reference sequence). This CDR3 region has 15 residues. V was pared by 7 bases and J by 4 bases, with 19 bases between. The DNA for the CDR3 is TGTGCCAGCAAGGAACCCAGGGATTGGGGCTATGGCTACACCTTC. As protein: CASKEPRDWGYGYTF.

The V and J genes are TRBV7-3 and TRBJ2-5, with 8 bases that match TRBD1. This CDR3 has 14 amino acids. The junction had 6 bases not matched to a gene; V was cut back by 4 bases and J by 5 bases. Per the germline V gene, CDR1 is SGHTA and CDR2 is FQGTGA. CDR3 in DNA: TGTGCCAGCAGCTCCACGACAGGGGATGAGACCCAGTACTTC. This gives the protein CASSSTTGDETQYF.

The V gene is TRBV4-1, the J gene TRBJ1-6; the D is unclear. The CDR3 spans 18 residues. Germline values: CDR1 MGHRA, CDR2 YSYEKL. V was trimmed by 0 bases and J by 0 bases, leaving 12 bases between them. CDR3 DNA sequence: TGCGCCAGCAGCCAAGATCCCCCGGGTAGCTCCTATAATTCACCCCTCCACTTT. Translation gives CASSQDPPGSSYNSPLHF.

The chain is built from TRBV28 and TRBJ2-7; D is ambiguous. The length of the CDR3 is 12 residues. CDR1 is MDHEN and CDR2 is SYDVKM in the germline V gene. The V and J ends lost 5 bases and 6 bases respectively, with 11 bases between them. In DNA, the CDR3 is TGTGCCAGCAGTGCTGGCCTAGGCGAGCAGTACTTC. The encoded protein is CASSAGLGEQYF.

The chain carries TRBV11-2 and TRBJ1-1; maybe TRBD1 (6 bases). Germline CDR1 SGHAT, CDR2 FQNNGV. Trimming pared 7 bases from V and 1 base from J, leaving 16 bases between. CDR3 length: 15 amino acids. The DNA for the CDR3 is TGTGCCAGCAAAAGATCCAGGGGAACGAACACTGAAGCTTTCTTT. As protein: CASKRSRGTNTEAFF.

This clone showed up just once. The CDR3 reads CASSGGAWGYTF. The CDR3 nucleotides read TGTGCCAGCAGTGGAGGTGCTTGGGGCTACACCTTC. The chain combines TRBV2 with TRBJ1-2; D is uncertain. The CDR3 consists of 12 residues. Trimming left V 4 bases short and J 8 bases short, with 11 bases between. Per germline, CDR1 SNHLY and CDR2 FYNNEI. Using reference TRBV2 and TRBJ1-2 for the parts outside the CDR3, the full variable domain is EPEVTQTPSHQVTQMGQEVILRCVPISNHLYFYWYRQILGQKVEFLVSFYNNEISEKSEIFDDQFSVERPDGSNFTLKIRSTKLEDSAMYFCASSGGAWGYTFGSGTRLTVV.